This TCR beta chain was identified during a study of identical twins. One entry per CDR3 protein results from TCRdb running MiXCR on the 5' RACE reads. The sample records approximately 680,000 distinct CDR3 sequences, roughly 7.2% being singletons. This CDR3 comprises 13 residues. Trimming removed 0 bases from V and 7 bases from J, with 6 bases in between. The germline gives CDR1 MNHNS, CDR2 SASEGT. This clonotype was seen only a few times. These sequences were also reported in another study, on yellow fever vaccine responses in identical twins.

Sequencing input: PBMCs. This TCR was recovered from a woman aged 18-35 years in good health. The J gene is TRBJ2-2, the V gene TRBV6-1; weak D call: TRBD2 (5 bases). The CDR3 bases are TGTGCCAGCAGTGAAGCAGGGAGCGGGGAGCTGTTTTTT. Protein product: CASSEAGSGELFF.